A selection of T cell receptor beta chains follows, all from one sample in a study of cytomegalovirus exposure and HLA in healthy donors. Libraries were prepared by immunoSEQ multiplex PCR; TCRdb keeps only in-frame clonotypes and omits some of them. This table holds approximately 100,000 clones, 55% to 65% found once. The material sequenced was PBMCs. The receptors stem from a human donor in good health. The CDR3 runs from the conserved cysteine through the conserved F or W. A D gene is named only where the DNA matches it firmly. The size field is filled for only some rows; it gives once, few, many or a size class.

j_call d_call clone_size v_call cdr3_aa cdr3_nt
TRBJ2-5 TRBD2 . TRBV7-9 CASSLGSSGGETQYF TGTGCCAGCAGCTTAGGCTCTAGCGGGGGGGAGACCCAGTACTTC
TRBJ1-4 . . TRBV7-9 CAGNRIQRGEKLFF TGTGCCGGCAACCGTATCCAAAGGGGGGAAAAACTGTTTTTT
TRBJ2-2 TRBD2 . TRBV5-1 CASSLVAGGPSGELFF TGCGCCAGCAGCTTGGTGGCGGGGGGGCCGTCCGGGGAGCTGTTTTTT
TRBJ2-3 . . TRBV5-6 CASSTPGADTQYF TGTGCCAGCAGCACCCCGGGGGCAGATACGCAGTATTTT
TRBJ2-1 TRBD2 few TRBV7-3 CASSLGLADHNEQFF TGTGCCAGCAGCTTAGGTCTAGCGGACCACAATGAGCAGTTCTTC
TRBJ1-1 . . TRBV18 CASSPLGLGLNTEAFF TGTGCCAGCTCACCACTGGGACTGGGGCTAAACACTGAAGCTTTCTTT
TRBJ2-1 TRBD2 . TRBV5-1 CASSLVWRGSYNEQFF TGCGCCAGCAGCTTGGTTTGGCGGGGGAGCTACAATGAGCAGTTCTTC
TRBJ2-3 . few TRBV30 CAWKPPGMIGDTQYF TGTGCCTGGAAACCCCCGGGGATGATTGGAGATACGCAGTATTTT
TRBJ1-2 . . TRBV29-1 CSASGGRGYTF TGCAGCGCCTCAGGAGGGCGAGGCTACACCTTC
TRBJ1-2 . . TRBV6-4 CASSDQGYGYTF TGTGCCAGCAGTGATCAGGGTTATGGCTACACCTTC
TRBJ1-6 . . TRBV5-6 CASSPGSSPLHF TGTGCCAGCAGCCCCGGGAGCTCACCCCTCCACTTT
TRBJ2-3 TRBD2 . TRBV5-1 CASSLSGGDTDTQYF TGCGCCAGCAGCCTTAGCGGGGGAGACACAGATACGCAGTATTTT
TRBJ1-3 . . TRBV7-2 CASSLITTALSGNTIYF TGTGCCAGCAGCTTAATTACTACTGCCCTCTCTGGAAACACCATATATTTT
TRBJ1-4 . . TRBV29-1 CSVESTRATNEKLFF TGCAGCGTTGAGTCTACGAGGGCAACTAATGAAAAACTGTTTTTT
TRBJ1-2 TRBD1 . TRBV13 CASSRQGGGYTF TGTGCCAGCAGCCGACAGGGCGGCGGCTACACCTTC
TRBJ2-1 TRBD1 . TRBV14 CASSQEGRQGSEQFF TGTGCCAGCAGCCAAGAAGGGAGACAGGGGAGTGAGCAGTTCTTC
TRBJ2-7 . once TRBV5-1 CASSLLPGQRLAYEQYF TGCGCCAGCAGCTTGCTGCCGGGACAACGTCTAGCCTACGAGCAGTACTTC
TRBJ2-7 . few TRBV15 CATSSRVSYEQYF TGTGCCACCAGCAGCAGGGTGTCGTACGAGCAGTACTTC
TRBJ2-7 TRBD1 . TRBV2 CAGTGTGSTSYEQYF TGTGCCGGGACCGGGACAGGGTCTACTTCCTACGAGCAGTACTTC
TRBJ2-2 . . TRBV7-8 CASSLGAALAAGELFF TGTGCCAGCAGCTTAGGAGCGGCTCTTGCGGCCGGGGAGCTGTTTTTT
TRBJ2-5 . . TRBV27 CASSLVPGTQYF TGTGCCAGCAGTTTAGTACCGGGGACCCAGTACTTC
TRBJ2-2 TRBD2 . TRBV5-4 CASSSSGGSFTGELFF TGTGCCAGCAGCAGTAGCGGGGGTTCGTTCACCGGGGAGCTGTTTTTT